This is a list of T cell receptor beta chains from one sample in a study of blood T cell repertoires in COVID-19. Some clones are missing from TCRdb's copy, which holds only in-frame ones; the method was immunoSEQ multiplex PCR. Of about 53,000 clones detected, around 84% appear once; the ten largest clones hold roughly 10%. What was sequenced was peripheral blood. These receptors all come from a man between 65 and 80 years old with active COVID-19. Each CDR3 is given with its conserved first and last residue. A D gene is named only where the DNA matches it firmly. Expanded clones are given a class, and other clones once, few, many or no size at all.

TRBV18	17	TRBJ1-4	.	.	CASSLTPRVTTNEKLFF	TGTGCCAGCTCACTAACCCCTAGAGTGACAACTAATGAAAAACTGTTTTTT
TRBV14	13	TRBJ1-2	.	TRBD1	CASSSTGELGYTF	TGTGCCAGCAGCTCGACAGGGGAGCTTGGCTACACCTTC
TRBV27	15	TRBJ1-2	.	TRBD1	CASSSGQGSIYGYTF	TGTGCCAGCAGTTCCGGACAGGGCTCGATATATGGCTACACCTTC
TRBV6-2/TRBV6-3	15	TRBJ2-6	few	TRBD2	CASSPLADGANVLTF	TGTGCCAGCAGCCCCCTAGCGGATGGGGCCAACGTCCTGACTTTC
TRBV7-2	16	TRBJ2-3	.	TRBD1	CASRGAQGAGTDTQYF	TGTGCCAGCAGAGGGGCGCAGGGGGCGGGCACAGATACGCAGTATTTT
TRBV5-8	16	TRBJ1-1	.	TRBD1	CASSPQRDRGHTEAFF	TGTGCCAGCAGCCCACAAAGGGACAGGGGGCACACTGAAGCTTTCTTT
TRBV30	14	TRBJ1-1	.	.	CAWSPGPTGTEAFF	TGTGCCTGGAGCCCTGGCCCCACGGGCACTGAAGCTTTCTTT
TRBV24-1	18	TRBJ1-5	.	TRBD1	CATSSSSIRDRDYQPQHF	TGTGCCACCAGTTCGAGTAGTATACGGGACAGAGATTATCAGCCCCAGCATTTT
TRBV5-1	16	TRBJ2-2	.	.	CASSLALQTNTGELFF	TGCGCCAGCAGCTTGGCTTTGCAGACGAACACCGGGGAGCTGTTTTTT
TRBV13	15	TRBJ2-7	.	TRBD1	CASSRSRDSSYEQYF	TGTGCCAGCAGCCGAAGCCGGGACAGCTCCTACGAGCAGTACTTC
TRBV5-6	14	TRBJ2-1	.	TRBD1	CASSFDRVSNEQFF	TGTGCCAGCAGCTTTGACAGGGTGAGCAATGAGCAGTTCTTC
TRBV30	13	TRBJ1-2	.	TRBD1	CAWLGQGRYGYTF	TGTGCCTGGCTAGGACAGGGACGCTATGGCTACACCTTC
TRBV3-1/TRBV3-2	14	TRBJ1-1	.	.	CASSPPNSDTEAFF	TGTGCCAGCAGTCCACCTAATTCGGACACTGAAGCTTTCTTT
TRBV4-1	17	TRBJ1-2	.	TRBD1	CASSPSPGTGALGGYTF	TGCGCCAGCAGCCCTTCCCCCGGGACAGGGGCCCTCGGAGGCTACACCTTC
TRBV19	15	TRBJ1-2	.	TRBD1	CASSIAGQFPGGYTF	TGTGCCAGTAGTATTGCGGGACAGTTTCCTGGTGGCTACACCTTC
TRBV5-5	15	TRBJ1-5	.	.	CASSAGGVRNQPQHF	TGTGCCAGCTCGGCGGGGGGAGTGCGCAATCAGCCCCAGCATTTT
TRBV6-2/TRBV6-3	15	TRBJ2-3	few	TRBD2	CASSPSGGAPDTQYF	TGTGCCAGCAGCCCTAGCGGGGGGGCGCCAGATACGCAGTATTTT
TRBV5-8	16	TRBJ2-1	.	TRBD1	CASSALRQGPAQEQFF	TGTGCCAGCAGCGCACTCAGACAGGGGCCTGCCCAGGAGCAGTTCTTC
TRBV4-1	15	TRBJ2-1	.	.	CASSPGQDSYNEQFF	TGCGCCAGCAGCCCGGGTCAAGACTCCTACAATGAGCAGTTCTTC
TRBV9	15	TRBJ2-6	.	.	CASSPQGSGANVLTF	TGTGCCAGCAGCCCCCAGGGGTCTGGGGCCAACGTCCTGACTTTC
TRBV5-6	16	TRBJ1-1	.	TRBD1	CASSRVGQVQHTEAFF	TGTGCCAGCAGCAGGGTGGGACAGGTCCAGCACACTGAAGCTTTCTTT
TRBV7-3	13	TRBJ1-1	.	TRBD1	CASSRQGNTEAFF	TGTGCCAGCAGCAGACAGGGAAACACTGAAGCTTTCTTT
TRBV6-5	13	TRBJ2-2	.	.	CASRTVPSGELFF	TGTGCCAGCAGGACAGTCCCCTCCGGGGAGCTGTTTTTT
TRBV6-4	13	TRBJ2-1	.	.	CASSIGLSNEQFF	TGTGCCAGCAGTATTGGACTGTCCAATGAGCAGTTCTTC
TRBV4-3	13	TRBJ1-1	.	.	CASSQEGGTEAFF	TGCGCCAGCAGCCAAGAGGGGGGAACTGAAGCTTTCTTT
TRBV2	14	TRBJ1-2	.	TRBD1	CASSERQGALGYTF	TGTGCCAGCAGTGAAAGACAGGGGGCATTAGGCTACACCTTC
TRBV19	18	TRBJ1-1	.	.	CASSPGRPGRGSRRRAFF	TGTGCCAGTAGCCCGGGTCGGCCCGGCCGCGGGTCCCGCAGGAGGGCTTTCTTT
TRBV3-1/TRBV3-2	15	TRBJ2-3	.	TRBD2	CASSLLAGGTDTQYF	TGTGCCAGCAGCCTACTAGCGGGGGGCACAGATACGCAGTATTTT
TRBV2	14	TRBJ1-4	.	.	CASRGVALGEKLFF	TGTGCCAGCCGGGGAGTCGCTCTTGGGGAAAAACTGTTTTTT
TRBV3-1/TRBV3-2	16	TRBJ2-2	.	TRBD1	CASSQDRDRVAGELFF	TGTGCCAGCAGCCAAGATCGGGACAGGGTTGCCGGGGAGCTGTTTTTT
TRBV5-1	11	TRBJ1-1	.	.	CASSLANEAFF	TGCGCCAGCAGCTTGGCCAATGAAGCTTTCTTT
TRBV10-3	12	TRBJ2-1	once	TRBD1	CAIEGQGNEQFF	TGTGCCATTGAGGGACAGGGGAATGAGCAGTTCTTC
TRBV18	13	TRBJ2-5	.	.	CASSPRAKETQYF	TGTGCCAGCTCACCACGGGCGAAAGAGACCCAGTACTTC
TRBV5-1	13	TRBJ1-1	.	TRBD1	CASSTQGSTEAFF	TGCGCCAGCAGCACACAGGGGAGTACTGAAGCTTTCTTT
TRBV19	15	TRBJ2-4	.	.	CASTPGVGWKNIQYF	TGTGCCAGTACCCCAGGGGTGGGGTGGAAGAACATTCAGTACTTC
TRBV18	13	TRBJ1-5	.	.	CASSRGEGQPQHF	TGTGCCAGCTCACGGGGGGAGGGTCAGCCCCAGCATTTT
TRBV5-5	13	TRBJ1-1	.	.	CASSLVGSTEAFF	TGTGCCAGCAGCTTGGTGGGGAGCACTGAAGCTTTCTTT
TRBV2	15	TRBJ2-7	.	TRBD1	CASGRRDRGLNEQYF	TGTGCCAGCGGCCGGAGGGACAGGGGGCTTAACGAGCAGTACTTC
TRBV6-5	15	TRBJ1-5	.	.	CAIRGLGDSNQPQHF	TGTGCCATCCGAGGGTTAGGAGATAGCAATCAGCCCCAGCATTTT
TRBV7-7	15	TRBJ2-7	few	TRBD2	CASSPGTSGSYEQYF	TGTGCTAGCAGCCCCGGGACTAGCGGGTCCTACGAGCAGTACTTC
TRBV4-1	13	TRBJ1-2	.	.	CASSQRGPYGYTF	TGCGCCAGCAGCCAAAGAGGGCCCTATGGCTACACCTTC
TRBV30	15	TRBJ2-2	.	.	CAWSVGRANTGELFF	TGTGCCTGGAGTGTGGGCAGGGCGAACACCGGGGAGCTGTTTTTT
TRBV2	14	TRBJ2-2	.	.	CASCDRANTGELFF	TGTGCCAGCTGCGACAGAGCGAACACCGGGGAGCTGTTTTTT
TRBV7-2	16	TRBJ2-1	.	TRBD2	CASSFRRGGSYNEQFF	TGTGCCAGCAGCTTTAGGCGGGGGGGGTCCTACAATGAGCAGTTCTTC
TRBV6-6	15	TRBJ1-1	.	TRBD1	CASSGQGVTSSEAFF	TGTGCCAGTTCGGGACAGGGGGTGACAAGTAGTGAAGCTTTCTTT